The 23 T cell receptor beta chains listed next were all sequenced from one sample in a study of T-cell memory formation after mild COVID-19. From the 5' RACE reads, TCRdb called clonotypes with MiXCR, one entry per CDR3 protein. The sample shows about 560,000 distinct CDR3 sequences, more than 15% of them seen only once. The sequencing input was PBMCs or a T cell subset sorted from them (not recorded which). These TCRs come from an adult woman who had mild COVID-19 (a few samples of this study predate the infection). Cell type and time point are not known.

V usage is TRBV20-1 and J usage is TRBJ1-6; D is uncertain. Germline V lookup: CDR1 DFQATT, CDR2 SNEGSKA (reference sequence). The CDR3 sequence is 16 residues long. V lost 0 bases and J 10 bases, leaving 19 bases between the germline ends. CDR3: CSARDAPRLGKSPLHF. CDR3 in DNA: TGCAGTGCTAGAGATGCCCCCCGGTTGGGGAAATCACCCCTCCACTTT.

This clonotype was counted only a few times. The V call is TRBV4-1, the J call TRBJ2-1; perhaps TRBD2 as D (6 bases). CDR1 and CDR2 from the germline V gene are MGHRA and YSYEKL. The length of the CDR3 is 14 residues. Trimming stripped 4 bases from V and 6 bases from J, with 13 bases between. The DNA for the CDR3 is TGCGCCAGCAGCCTTCCGGGGGATGTCAATGAGCAGTTCTTC. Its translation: CASSLPGDVNEQFF.

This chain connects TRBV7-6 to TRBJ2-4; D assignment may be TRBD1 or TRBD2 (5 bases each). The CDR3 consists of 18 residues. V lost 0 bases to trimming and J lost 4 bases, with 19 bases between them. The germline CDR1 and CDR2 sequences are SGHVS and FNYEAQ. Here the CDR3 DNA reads TGTGCCAGCAGCTTAGCATCAGGGCAAGCGGTGGATAAAAACATTCAGTACTTC. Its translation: CASSLASGQAVDKNIQYF.

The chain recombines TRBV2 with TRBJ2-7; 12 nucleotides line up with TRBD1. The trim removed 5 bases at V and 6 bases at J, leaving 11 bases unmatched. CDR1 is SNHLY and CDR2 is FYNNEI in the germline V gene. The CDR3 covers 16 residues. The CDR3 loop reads CASSISPGTGGVEQYF. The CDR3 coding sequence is TGTGCCAGCAGTATTAGTCCCGGGACAGGGGGCGTCGAGCAGTACTTC.

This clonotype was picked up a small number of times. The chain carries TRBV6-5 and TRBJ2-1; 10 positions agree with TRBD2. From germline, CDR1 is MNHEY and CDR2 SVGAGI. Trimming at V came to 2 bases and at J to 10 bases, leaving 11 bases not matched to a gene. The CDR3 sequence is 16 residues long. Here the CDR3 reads CASSYGPAGGYREQFF. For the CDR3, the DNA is TGTGCCAGCAGTTACGGCCCAGCGGGGGGGTACAGGGAGCAGTTCTTC.

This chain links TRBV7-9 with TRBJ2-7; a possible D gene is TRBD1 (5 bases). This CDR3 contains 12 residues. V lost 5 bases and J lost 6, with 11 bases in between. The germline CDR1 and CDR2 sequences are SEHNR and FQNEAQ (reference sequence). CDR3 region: CASSLGHTEQYF. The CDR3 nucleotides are TGTGCCAGCAGCCTCGGACATACCGAGCAGTACTTC.

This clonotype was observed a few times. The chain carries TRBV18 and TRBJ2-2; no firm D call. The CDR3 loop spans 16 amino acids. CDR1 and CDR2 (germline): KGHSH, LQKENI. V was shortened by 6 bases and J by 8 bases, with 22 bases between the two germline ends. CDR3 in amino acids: CASSSDGPNQAGELFF. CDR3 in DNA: TGTGCCAGCTCCTCGGACGGGCCAAACCAGGCAGGGGAGCTGTTTTTT. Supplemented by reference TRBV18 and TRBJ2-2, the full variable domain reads NAGVMQNPRHLVRRRGQEARLRCSPMKGHSHVYWYRQLPEEGLKFMVYLQKENIIDESGMPKERFSAEFPKEGPSILRIQQVVRGDSAAYFCASSSDGPNQAGELFFGEGSRLTVL.

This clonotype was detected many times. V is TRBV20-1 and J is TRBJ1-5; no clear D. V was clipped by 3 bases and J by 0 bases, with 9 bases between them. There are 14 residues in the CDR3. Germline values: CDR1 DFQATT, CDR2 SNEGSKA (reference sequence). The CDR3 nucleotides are TGCAGTGCTAGTGGGGATAATAGCAATCAGCCCCAGCATTTT. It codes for CSASGDNSNQPQHF.

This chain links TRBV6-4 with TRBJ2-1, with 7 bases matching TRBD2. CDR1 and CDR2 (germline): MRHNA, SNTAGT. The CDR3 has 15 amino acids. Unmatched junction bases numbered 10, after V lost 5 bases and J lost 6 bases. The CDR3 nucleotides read TGTGCCAGCAGTCGCGGGGGAGGTGCGGGCAATGAGCAGTTCTTC. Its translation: CASSRGGGAGNEQFF.

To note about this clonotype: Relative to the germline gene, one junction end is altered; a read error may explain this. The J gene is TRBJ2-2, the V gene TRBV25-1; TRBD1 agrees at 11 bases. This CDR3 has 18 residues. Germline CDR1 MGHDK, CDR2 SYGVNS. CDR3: CASSEHYGQGAKTGELFF. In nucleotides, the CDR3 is TGTGCCAGCAGTGAGCATTACGGACAGGGGGCGAAAACCGGGGAGCTGTTTTTT.

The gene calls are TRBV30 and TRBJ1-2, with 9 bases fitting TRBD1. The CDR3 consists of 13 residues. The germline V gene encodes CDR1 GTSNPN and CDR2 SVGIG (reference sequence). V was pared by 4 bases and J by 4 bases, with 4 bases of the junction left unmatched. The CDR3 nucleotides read TGTGCCTGGAAAGACAGGGGGAGCTATGGCTACACCTTC. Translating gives CAWKDRGSYGYTF. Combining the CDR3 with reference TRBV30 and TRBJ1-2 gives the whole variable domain SQTIHQWPATLVQPVGSPLSLECTVEGTSNPNLYWYRQAAGRGLQLLFYSVGIGQISSEVPQNLSASRPQDRQFILSSKKLLLSDSGFYLCAWKDRGSYGYTFGSGTRLTVV.

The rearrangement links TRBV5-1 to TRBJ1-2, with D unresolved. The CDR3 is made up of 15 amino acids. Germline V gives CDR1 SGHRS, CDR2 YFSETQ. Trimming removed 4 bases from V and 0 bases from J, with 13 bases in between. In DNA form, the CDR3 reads TGCGCCAGCAGCCCGAATGATCTAGCTAACTATGGCTACACCTTC. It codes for CASSPNDLANYGYTF.

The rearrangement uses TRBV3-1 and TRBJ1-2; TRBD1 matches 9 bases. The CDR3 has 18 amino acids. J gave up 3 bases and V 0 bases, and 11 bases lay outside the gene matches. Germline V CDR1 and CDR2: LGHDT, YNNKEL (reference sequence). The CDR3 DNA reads TGTGCCAGCAGCCAAGACCACCTACGGACAGGGGACTACTATGGCTACACCTTC. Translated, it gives CASSQDHLRTGDYYGYTF.

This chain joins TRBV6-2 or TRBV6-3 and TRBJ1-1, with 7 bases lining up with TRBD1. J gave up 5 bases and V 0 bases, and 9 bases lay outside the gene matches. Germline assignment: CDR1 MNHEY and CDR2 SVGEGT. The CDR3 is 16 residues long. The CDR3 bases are TGTGCCAGCAGTTACTCGGTCGCAGGGGGACGGACTGAAGCTTTCTTT. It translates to CASSYSVAGGRTEAFF.

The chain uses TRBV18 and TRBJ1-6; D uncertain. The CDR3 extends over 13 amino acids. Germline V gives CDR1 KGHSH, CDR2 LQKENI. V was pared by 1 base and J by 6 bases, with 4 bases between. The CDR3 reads CASSPLANSPLHF. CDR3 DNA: TGTGCCAGCTCACCACTTGCTAATTCACCCCTCCACTTT.

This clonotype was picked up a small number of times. The CDR3 loop is CASSLGAGPPDTQYF. The DNA of the CDR3 is TGTGCCAGCAGCTTAGGAGCGGGACCTCCCGATACGCAGTATTTT. The rearrangement uses TRBV7-9 and TRBJ2-3; 7 bases agree with TRBD2. Germline lookup yields CDR1 SEHNR and CDR2 FQNEAQ (reference sequence). CDR3 length: 15 residues. Trimming at V came to 1 base and at J to 6 bases, leaving 7 bases not matched to a gene.

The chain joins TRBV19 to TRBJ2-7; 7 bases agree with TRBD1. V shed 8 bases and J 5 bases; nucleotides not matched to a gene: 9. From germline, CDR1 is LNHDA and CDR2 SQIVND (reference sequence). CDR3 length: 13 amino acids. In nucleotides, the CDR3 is TGTGCCAGTGGAGACAGGGTTCTCAACGAGCAGTACTTC. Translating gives CASGDRVLNEQYF.

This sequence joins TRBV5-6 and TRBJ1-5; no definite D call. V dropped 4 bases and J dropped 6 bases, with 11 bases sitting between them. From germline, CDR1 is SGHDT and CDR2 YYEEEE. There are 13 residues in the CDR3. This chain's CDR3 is CASSAMGIQPQHF. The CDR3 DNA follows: TGTGCCAGCAGCGCAATGGGTATTCAGCCCCAGCATTTT.

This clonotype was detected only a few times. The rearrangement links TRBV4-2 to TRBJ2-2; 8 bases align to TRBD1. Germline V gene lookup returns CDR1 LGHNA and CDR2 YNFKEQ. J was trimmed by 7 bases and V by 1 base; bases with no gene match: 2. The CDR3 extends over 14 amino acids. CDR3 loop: CASSQGGTGGELFF. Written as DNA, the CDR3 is TGTGCCAGCAGCCAAGGAGGGACAGGCGGGGAGCTGTTTTTT.

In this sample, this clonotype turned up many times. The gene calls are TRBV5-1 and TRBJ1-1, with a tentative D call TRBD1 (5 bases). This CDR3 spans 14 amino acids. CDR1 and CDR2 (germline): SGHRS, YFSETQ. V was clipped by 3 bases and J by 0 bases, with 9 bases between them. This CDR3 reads CASSSQGVNTEAFF. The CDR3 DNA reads TGCGCCAGCAGCTCCCAGGGCGTGAACACTGAAGCTTTCTTT.

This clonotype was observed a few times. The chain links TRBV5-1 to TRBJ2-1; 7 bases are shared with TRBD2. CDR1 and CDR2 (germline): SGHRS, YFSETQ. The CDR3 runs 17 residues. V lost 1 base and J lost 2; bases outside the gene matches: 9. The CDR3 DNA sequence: TGCGCCAGCAGCTTGCCTGGCTCCGGGGGGACCTACAATGAGCAGTTCTTC. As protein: CASSLPGSGGTYNEQFF.

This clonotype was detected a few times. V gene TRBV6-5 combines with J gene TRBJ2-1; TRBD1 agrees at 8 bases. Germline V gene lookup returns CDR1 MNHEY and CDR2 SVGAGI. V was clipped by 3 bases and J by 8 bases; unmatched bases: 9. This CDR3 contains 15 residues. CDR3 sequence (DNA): TGTGCCAGCAGTTATGAGCCAGGGGGCGGATATGAGCAGTTCTTC. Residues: CASSYEPGGGYEQFF.

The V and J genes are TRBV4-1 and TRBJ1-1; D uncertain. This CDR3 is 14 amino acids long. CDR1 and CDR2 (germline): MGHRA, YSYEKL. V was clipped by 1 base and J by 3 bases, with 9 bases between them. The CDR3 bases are TGCGCCAGCAGCCAAGGAGCGGGTGACACTGAAGCTTTCTTT. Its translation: CASSQGAGDTEAFF.